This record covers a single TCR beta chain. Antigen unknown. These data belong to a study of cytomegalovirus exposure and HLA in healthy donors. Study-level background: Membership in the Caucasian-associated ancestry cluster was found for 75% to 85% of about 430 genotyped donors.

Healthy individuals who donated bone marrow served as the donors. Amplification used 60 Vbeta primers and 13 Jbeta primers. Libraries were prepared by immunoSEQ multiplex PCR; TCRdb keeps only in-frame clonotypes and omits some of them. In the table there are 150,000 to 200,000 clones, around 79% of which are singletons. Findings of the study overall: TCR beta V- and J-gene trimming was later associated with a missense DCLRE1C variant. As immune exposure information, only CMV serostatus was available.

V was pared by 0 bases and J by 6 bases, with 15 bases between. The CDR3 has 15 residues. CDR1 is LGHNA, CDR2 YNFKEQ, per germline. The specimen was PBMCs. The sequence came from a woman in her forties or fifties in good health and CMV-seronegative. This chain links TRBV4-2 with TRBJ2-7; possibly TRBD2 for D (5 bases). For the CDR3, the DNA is TGTGCCAGCAGCCAAGATGAGGGAGCCGGGGTCGAGCAGTACTTC. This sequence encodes CASSQDEGAGVEQYF.